The 22 T cell receptor beta chains below all came from one sample that was sequenced in a study of tumor-infiltrating lymphocytes in localized non-small cell lung cancer. Profiled with immunoSEQ multiplex PCR; TCRdb holds only in-frame clones, not every one. The table lists nearly 9,500 clones, approximately 82% of them singletons, with approximately 6.9% in the top ten. Sequenced: uninvolved lung tissue not adjacent to the tumor. Every receptor here comes from a human donor with non-small cell lung cancer.

The rearrangement joins TRBV4-2 to TRBJ2-7, with TRBD1 matching 8 bases. The CDR3 extends over 15 amino acids. In germline, CDR1 is LGHNA, CDR2 YNFKEQ. Trimming cost V 5 bases and J 4 bases; bases outside gene matches: 10. The CDR3 DNA is TGTGCCAGCAGCGAAGGCACAGGGGGTGCGTACGAGCAGTACTTC. Its translation: CASSEGTGGAYEQYF.

V and J are TRBV4-2 and TRBJ1-2; 10 positions match TRBD1. Germline V CDR1 and CDR2: LGHNA, YNFKEQ. V dropped 0 bases and J dropped 2; count of bases not matched to a gene: 6. The CDR3 runs 17 residues. This CDR3 is CASSQDDRTGGNYGYTF. CDR3 bases: TGTGCCAGCAGCCAAGATGACAGGACAGGGGGAAACTATGGCTACACCTTC.

The CDR3 here is CASSSRGGEWENTEAFF. Here the CDR3 DNA reads TGTGCCAGCAGCTCTAGGGGGGGTGAATGGGAGAACACTGAAGCTTTCTTT. This chain links TRBV7-9 with TRBJ1-1; perhaps TRBD1 as D (6 bases). V was shortened by 4 bases and J by 1 base, with 19 bases between the two germline ends. The germline V gene has CDR1 SEHNR and CDR2 FQNEAQ (reference sequence). The CDR3 spans 17 residues.

To note about this clone: Within the sample, other DNA sequences also encode this same CDR3. The chain couples TRBV11-2 to TRBJ2-7, with TRBD2 matching 7 bases. Trimming removed 1 base from V and 0 bases from J; junction bases left unmatched: 0. Germline V gene sequence: CDR1 SGHAT, CDR2 FQNNGV. The CDR3 runs to 14 residues. CDR3 DNA sequence: TGTGCCAGCAGCTTAGCGGGAGGCTCCTACGAGCAGTACTTC. It specifies CASSLAGGSYEQYF.

V is TRBV28 and J is TRBJ1-5; weak D call: TRBD1 (6 bases). Germline-derived CDR1 and CDR2 are MDHEN and SYDVKM. CDR3 size: 14 residues. Trimming left V 11 bases short and J 3 bases short, with 17 bases between. The CDR3 coding sequence is TGTGCCCATAGCAGGGGACACACCAATCAGCCCCAGCATTTT. Translating gives CAHSRGHTNQPQHF. Based on the CDR3 plus reference TRBV28 and TRBJ1-5, the full variable domain is DVKVTQSSRYLVKRTGEKVFLECVQDMDHENMFWYRQDPGLGLRLIYFSYDVKMKEKGDIPEGYSVSREKKERFSLILESASTNQTSMYLCAHSRGHTNQPQHFGDGTRLSIL.

The chain has TRBV7-2 and TRBJ2-1; 9 nucleotides line up with TRBD2. J was trimmed by 6 bases and V by 9 bases; bases with no gene match: 6. Germline V lookup: CDR1 SGHTA, CDR2 FQGNSA. The CDR3 is 13 amino acids. The CDR3 sequence: CASASGESNEQFF. DNA for the CDR3: TGTGCCAGTGCTAGCGGGGAGAGCAATGAGCAGTTCTTC. The full variable domain, in which reference TRBV7-2 and TRBJ2-1 provide the parts outside the CDR3, is GAGVSQSPSNKVTEKGKDVELRCDPISGHTALYWYRQSLGQGLEFLIYFQGNSAPDKSGLPSDRFSAERTGGSVSTLTIQRTQQEDSAVYLCASASGESNEQFFGPGTRLTVL.

The sample holds one count of this clone. As DNA, the CDR3 is TGTGCCAGCAGTTCAGACAGGGGGAAAAACATTCAGTACTTC. Its protein product is CASSSDRGKNIQYF. V is TRBV28 and J is TRBJ2-4; 9 bases are a match to TRBD1. Germline CDR1 MDHEN, CDR2 SYDVKM. V was pared by 4 bases and J by 4 bases, with 2 bases of the junction left unmatched. This CDR3 has 14 residues.

The rearrangement links TRBV2 to TRBJ1-1, with D uncertain. CDR1 and CDR2 (germline): SNHLY, FYNNEI. Trimming left V 8 bases short and J 4 bases short, with 8 bases between. This CDR3 has 11 residues. Here the CDR3 DNA reads TGTGCCAGCCATACTTCCACTGAAGCTTTCTTT. It codes for CASHTSTEAFF.

V gene TRBV5-6 combines with J gene TRBJ1-1; D perhaps matches TRBD1 (5 bases). V lost 4 bases, J lost 4 bases, and 14 bases lay in between. Germline lookup yields CDR1 SGHDT and CDR2 YYEEEE. The CDR3 covers 14 residues. CDR3 protein: CASSRLDGGTEAFF. CDR3 DNA: TGTGCCAGCAGCAGGTTGGATGGGGGCACTGAAGCTTTCTTT.

The chain is built from TRBV5-1 and TRBJ1-6; 9 positions agree with TRBD1. CDR1 and CDR2 (germline): SGHRS, YFSETQ. V lost 5 bases and J lost 5; bases outside the gene matches: 5. This CDR3 is built from 15 residues. DNA for the CDR3: TGCGCCAGCAGTTCGGGACAGGGAAATAATTCACCCCTCCACTTT. Translated: CASSSGQGNNSPLHF.

This clone showed up just once. The V and J genes are TRBV9 and TRBJ2-7; D could derive from TRBD1 or TRBD2 (5 bases each). Germline lookup yields CDR1 SGDLS and CDR2 YYNGEE. This CDR3 spans 15 amino acids. V dropped 0 bases and J dropped 0 bases, with 10 bases sitting between them. CDR3 sequence reads: CASSVGWGSSYEQYF. The CDR3 region has the DNA TGTGCCAGCAGCGTAGGGTGGGGGAGCTCCTACGAGCAGTACTTC.

The chain has TRBV5-1 and TRBJ2-7; D perhaps matches TRBD1 (5 bases). Trimming removed 3 bases at V and 6 bases at J, with 10 bases between. The CDR3 is 12 amino acids. Germline V gives CDR1 SGHRS, CDR2 YFSETQ. CDR3 sequence reads: CASSYGQSEQYF. The CDR3 DNA sequence: TGCGCCAGCAGCTACGGACAAAGCGAGCAGTACTTC.

Points on this clone: The junction departs from germline at one end; a sequencing error may be responsible. V gene TRBV4-2 combines with J gene TRBJ2-3; perhaps D is TRBD1 or TRBD2 (6 bases each). Germline V gives CDR1 LGHNA, CDR2 YNFKEQ. The CDR3 is 16 amino acids. The DNA for the CDR3 is TGTGCCAGCAGCGAAGAAATGGGGGGCAAGACAGATACGCAGTATTTT. The encoded protein is CASSEEMGGKTDTQYF.

The CDR3 protein is CAISPGQTYEQYF. DNA of the CDR3: TGTGCCATCAGTCCGGGACAGACCTACGAGCAGTACTTC. V gene TRBV10-3 combines with J gene TRBJ2-7, with 7 bases that match TRBD1. From germline, CDR1 is ENHRY and CDR2 SYGVKD. The V gene end was trimmed by 5 bases and the J gene end by 2 bases; junction bases not matched to a gene: 3. This CDR3 has 13 amino acids.

The V call is TRBV10-3, the J call TRBJ1-1; 11 nucleotides agree with TRBD1. The CDR3 consists of 17 residues. Germline lookup yields CDR1 ENHRY and CDR2 SYGVKD. V shed 6 bases and J 2 bases; nucleotides not matched to a gene: 11. CDR3 DNA: TGTGCCATCAGCTTTTCGGGACAGGGGGTTGCAAACACTGAAGCTTTCTTT. Protein: CAISFSGQGVANTEAFF.

The chain uses TRBV30 and TRBJ2-7, with a weak D call TRBD1 (6 bases). The CDR3 totals 13 residues. The V end was cut by 5 bases, the J end by 0 bases, with 11 bases between. Germline CDR1 is GTSNPN and CDR2 is SVGIG (reference sequence). CDR3 bases: TGTGCCTGGGACAGGTTATCCTCCTACGAGCAGTACTTC. Amino acids: CAWDRLSSYEQYF.

V is TRBV7-3 and J is TRBJ2-3, with D possibly TRBD1 on 6 matching bases. The CDR3 has 15 amino acids. Germline values: CDR1 SGHTA, CDR2 FQGTGA. The V and J ends lost 6 bases and 6 bases respectively, with 19 bases between them. The CDR3 spells CASSLTGFSPDTQYF. CDR3 sequence (DNA): TGTGCCAGCAGTTTGACAGGTTTCTCCCCCGATACGCAGTATTTT.

The J gene is TRBJ1-1, the V gene TRBV6-4; TRBD1 agrees at 9 bases. The CDR3 loop spans 15 amino acids. J was trimmed by 4 bases and V by 4 bases; bases with no gene match: 7. Germline-derived CDR1 and CDR2 are MRHNA and SNTAGT. The CDR3 protein is CASSAKGQGSTEAFF. The CDR3 nucleotides read TGTGCCAGCAGTGCAAAGGGACAGGGTTCCACTGAAGCTTTCTTT.

This chain uses TRBV27 with TRBJ1-4; the match to TRBD1 covers 9 bases. Germline lookup yields CDR1 MNHEY and CDR2 SMNVEV (reference sequence). The J segment lost 3 bases and the V segment lost 6 bases, leaving 8 bases of the junction unmatched. The CDR3 length is 16 residues. The CDR3 here is CASSRQGGGPNEKLFF. CDR3 coding DNA: TGTGCCAGCAGCAGACAGGGGGGGGGTCCTAATGAAAAACTGTTTTTT.

The chain combines TRBV2 with TRBJ2-1; 11 positions agree with TRBD2. CDR1 and CDR2 from the germline V gene are SNHLY and FYNNEI. J gave up 9 bases and V 6 bases, and 10 bases lay outside the gene matches. CDR3 size: 15 residues. The CDR3 coding sequence is TGTGCCAGCAGCGCACTAGCGGGAGAGGGTGGTGAGCAGTTCTTC. As protein: CASSALAGEGGEQFF. The full variable domain, with the rest looked up from reference TRBV2 and TRBJ2-1, is EPEVTQTPSHQVTQMGQEVILRCVPISNHLYFYWYRQILGQKVEFLVSFYNNEISEKSEIFDDQFSVERPDGSNFTLKIRSTKLEDSAMYFCASSALAGEGGEQFFGPGTRLTVL.

This chain links TRBV19 with TRBJ2-7, with TRBD2 matching over 12 bases. Germline values: CDR1 LNHDA, CDR2 SQIVND (reference sequence). The CDR3 is 16 residues long. V was clipped by 2 bases and J by 5 bases; unmatched bases: 7. CDR3 DNA: TGTGCCAGTAGTATACTGACTAGCGGGAGCATCCACGAGCAGTACTTC. This sequence encodes CASSILTSGSIHEQYF.

The CDR3 here is CASRGTVDEKLFF. The CDR3 bases are TGTGCCAGTAGAGGGACAGTAGATGAAAAACTGTTTTTT. This sequence joins TRBV19 and TRBJ1-4, with 7 bases identical to TRBD1. The CDR3 covers 13 residues. The V gene end was trimmed by 6 bases and the J gene end by 6 bases; junction bases not matched to a gene: 4. Germline V gene data show CDR1 as LNHDA and CDR2 as SQIVND (reference sequence).